This T cell receptor (beta chain) was captured by sequencing in a study of shared T cell receptors in the human thymus. The germline V and J ends were trimmed by 0 bases and 3 bases, with 16 bases remaining between them. This CDR3 is 17 amino acids long. CDR1 and CDR2 from the germline V gene are MNHNS and SASEGT. The data were produced by immunoSEQ multiplex PCR, yet TCRdb's version contains in-frame clones alone and is incomplete. The sample has some 760,000 clones; approximately 85% are singletons. This sample also belongs to another study, concerning human thymus T cells. That study reports: Thymus was obtained from resections taken during corrective heart surgery. There appeared to be biased usage of V and J genes in thymic and blood repertoires.

This receptor was obtained from a girl younger than two with a congenital heart defect. This rearrangement joins TRBV6-1 to TRBJ2-3; D ambiguous. The sample consisted of thymocytes. CDR3 bases: TGTGCCAGCAGTGAAGCGCTTGTCAGGTTTTTTACAGATACGCAGTATTTT. This codes for CASSEALVRFFTDTQYF.